This T cell receptor beta chain was recovered during a study of Graves' ophthalmopathy and Graves' hyperthyroidism listed by TCRdb under 2018. The study in broad terms: Peripheral blood was collected before any treatment was given, at the time of initial diagnosis. To tell Graves' ophthalmopathy apart from Graves' hyperthyroidism, and to predict which patients would progress to ophthalmopathy, the study relied on TCR beta repertoire signatures. In total, 135 blood samples were TCR-sequenced: around 42 ophthalmopathy, around 75 hyperthyroidism and some 17 hyperthyroidism-to-ophthalmopathy patients. A discovery set of 100 patients (approximately 42 ophthalmopathy, 55 to 60 stable hyperthyroidism) was enrolled to explore V-J signatures distinguishing ophthalmopathy from hyperthyroidism. An independent validation cohort comprised around 20 hyperthyroidism patients and roughly 15 patients who later progressed from hyperthyroidism to ophthalmopathy. In about six hyperthyroidism patients, T-cell repertoires of thyroid tissue and blood were compared. Following sample collection, hyperthyroidism patients were given methimazole at a starting dose of 30 mg daily, and ophthalmopathy patients were given high-dose intravenous methylprednisolone. The 85 to 100 discovery patients were divided at random into training and test sets in a 7:3 ratio.

With regard to this clonotype: Its antigen remains unidentified. There are no base qualities to consult, and no much larger clone falls within one base.

For repertoire sequencing, the TCR beta CDR3 regions were amplified from RNA transcripts. HTBI primers and the Qiagen OneStep RT-PCR kit were used in a first-round RT-PCR, which was followed by a second-round multiplex PCR, size selection and purification. Sequencing of the libraries was carried out on an Illumina HiSeq2000 in paired-end mode with 100 bp reads. The published analysis was carried out like this. SOAPnuke was used for read processing, and reads with adapters, uncalled bases, a mean Phred below 15, or no exact constant-primer or identifier match were discarded. COPE v1.2.5 was used to merge high-quality paired reads. Clonotypes were defined as unique nucleotide sequences and were aligned to IMGT TRB V, D and J references using MiTCR v1.1. The analysis was limited to V-J combinations with a frequency above 0.0001, which together covered roughly 99% of the repertoires. For each V-J combination, a TCR clonal expansion and chaos score was defined as F50 clonal expansion divided by the chaos observed in the TCRdist matrix. Features were reduced by Welch's t-statistics and random forest to some 13 V-J combinations, which fed a naive Bayes classifier. The similarity between thyroid and blood repertoires was quantified using the Morisita-Horn index. TCRdb reanalyzed the raw reads on its own, using fastp at Q25 for trimming and MiXCR for clone calling, and kept in-frame beta chains. All rows with the same CDR3 protein become a single entry with the most common DNA and genes. The authors' filters were not applied to this entry. The sample has just over 600,000 distinct CDR3 sequences on record, about a fifth of them singletons. Of the sample, roughly 7.4% is held by the ten largest clones.

A patient counted as having stable hyperthyroidism if there was no progression to ophthalmopathy within 18 months of follow-up. Hyperthyroidism patients were newly diagnosed, were aged 18 to 65 years, and had a disease duration under 2 months. Patients with other autoimmune diseases, uncontrolled infections, pregnancy or lactation were excluded from the study. Diagnosis relied on clinical symptoms, serum thyroxine, TRAb, thyroid ultrasound and orbital computed tomography. Ficoll-Paque density gradient centrifugation was used to isolate PBMCs from 8.5 to 10 ml of fresh peripheral blood. Trizol reagent was used to extract the total RNA, and its quality was then checked on an Agilent 2100 Bioanalyzer. At the junction V is shortened by 5 bases and J by 5 bases, with 15 bases in between. From the germline V gene, CDR1 is SGHTA and CDR2 is FQGNSA. The CDR3 numbers 14 residues from cysteine through phenylalanine. Here the CDR3 DNA is all that survives: 42 bases in frame from base 1.

The study at large found these results: In cross-validation, the 13-signature model distinguished ophthalmopathy from stable hyperthyroidism with less than 90% sensitivity and about 81% specificity, while in the test set the corresponding values were about 80% and 75%. In validation, the model predicted ophthalmopathy progression with roughly 68% sensitivity and 72.22% specificity; about a dozen predicted patients were CT-confirmed with GO in a median of around 6.5 months. Sample size was not predetermined statistically, and investigators were not blinded to group allocation. Most expanded thyroid clonotypes with a frequency above 0.001 also appeared in blood, which suggests that blood repertoires may reflect the immune response in the thyroid.

The sequencing input was peripheral blood. The receptor's source is a young woman with stable Graves' hyperthyroidism. Some clones in this sample may be carry-over from other donors' samples. Donor details come from another sample of the same person, matched by shared clones. The chain is assembled from TRBV7-2 and TRBJ2-5; 6 matching bases give a weak D call of TRBD2. The nucleotide sequence is given as TGTGCCAGCAGCCGCACGGGGGTTGGGGAGACCCAGTACTTC. The encoded protein is CASSRTGVGETQYF. Beyond the CDR3, the reference TRBV7-2 and TRBJ2-5 genes provide the residues; the full variable domain reads: GAGVSQSPSNKVTEKGKDVELRCDPISGHTALYWYRQSLGQGLEFLIYFQGNSAPDKSGLPSDRFSAERTGGSVSTLTIQRTQQEDSAVYLCASSRTGVGETQYFGPGTRLLVL.